Listed here are 18 T cell receptor beta chains from one sample, sequenced in a study of T cells in Graves' hyperthyroidism and ophthalmopathy. TCR beta CDR3 regions were amplified from RNA transcripts. Using the HTBI primer set, a first-round RT-PCR was run on the TCR CDR3. MiXCR, applied by TCRdb to the multiplex PCR reads, yields one record per CDR3 protein. The sample shows hundreds of thousands of distinct CDR3 sequences, roughly 40% of them seen only once. Sequenced sample: blood. The receptors were gathered from a man younger than 35 with Graves' hyperthyroidism.

This clonotype was seen repeatedly, ten times or more. The chain uses TRBV15 and TRBJ1-5; D is uncertain. The CDR3 consists of 17 residues. Germline V lookup: CDR1 LNHNV, CDR2 YYDKDF (reference sequence). V was shortened by 0 bases and J by 2 bases, with 14 bases between the two germline ends. Written as DNA, the CDR3 is TGTGCCACCAGCAGAGATCTTTCAGAAATAGGCAATCAGCCCCAGCATTTT. Protein sequence: CATSRDLSEIGNQPQHF.

This clonotype was seen more than once but under ten times. V is TRBV29-1 and J is TRBJ1-4; possibly TRBD1 for D (5 bases). The CDR3 totals 14 residues. The germline CDR1 and CDR2 sequences are SQVTM and ANQGSEA. Between the trimmed V and J ends, which lost 3 bases and 2 bases, there was a span of 10 bases. The CDR3 bases are TGCAGCGTTGAGGGGGGAATTACTAATGAAAAACTGTTTTTT. Its translation: CSVEGGITNEKLFF.

The V and J genes are TRBV24-1 and TRBJ2-7; 11 nucleotides align to TRBD2. Per germline, CDR1 KGHDR and CDR2 SFDVKD. V lost 7 bases, J lost 6 bases, and 7 bases stayed unmatched. The length of the CDR3 is 14 residues. The CDR3 loop is CATSHHSGRGEQYF. In DNA form, the CDR3 reads TGTGCCACCAGCCACCATAGCGGGAGGGGCGAGCAGTACTTC.

The chain joins TRBV6-2 or TRBV6-3 to TRBJ2-7; D unresolved. CDR1 and CDR2 (germline): MNHEY, SVGEGT. V was clipped by 4 bases and J by 6 bases, with 13 bases between them. This CDR3 is built from 13 residues. The CDR3 loop reads CASSLTAVLEQYF. CDR3 bases: TGTGCCAGCAGTTTGACGGCAGTACTCGAGCAGTACTTC.

This clonotype was recorded many times. DNA for the CDR3: TGTGCCAGCAGCTCGTACCACTCGGAGACCCAGTACTTC. Its protein is CASSSYHSETQYF. The chain links TRBV5-4 to TRBJ2-5; no reliable D call. From germline, CDR1 is SGHNT and CDR2 YYREEE (reference sequence). This CDR3 has 13 amino acids. Trimming shortened V by 3 bases and J by 5 bases, and 11 bases separated the two germline ends. The full variable domain, rest sourced from reference TRBV5-4 and TRBJ2-5, is ETGVTQSPTHLIKTRGQQVTLRCSSQSGHNTVSWYQQALGQGPQFIFQYYREEENGRGNFPPRFSGLQFPNYSSELNVNALELDDSALYLCASSSYHSETQYFGPGTRLLVL.

In this sample, this clonotype turned up a few times. This chain joins TRBV5-1 and TRBJ2-5; D is possibly TRBD2 (6 bases). Between the trimmed V and J ends, which lost 5 bases and 1 base, there was a span of 15 bases. In germline, CDR1 is SGHRS, CDR2 YFSETQ. CDR3 length equals 15 residues. CDR3 nucleotide sequence: TGCGCCAGCAGTCCAGGGAGCGGGCCCCAAGAGACCCAGTACTTC. It translates to CASSPGSGPQETQYF.

The rearrangement joins TRBV6-1 to TRBJ2-7; D is possibly TRBD2 (5 bases). Trimming took 1 base from V and 5 from J, leaving 12 bases between them. CDR3 length: 14 residues. The germline gives CDR1 MNHNS, CDR2 SASEGT. CDR3 protein: CASSEEEAAHEQYF. The CDR3 bases are TGTGCCAGCAGTGAAGAGGAGGCCGCCCACGAGCAGTACTTC.

The chain has TRBV4-1 and TRBJ1-3; possibly TRBD1 for D (5 bases). The ends were cut back, 1 base at V and 2 bases at J, with 12 bases in the middle. Germline values: CDR1 MGHRA, CDR2 YSYEKL. The CDR3 covers 16 residues. The CDR3 spells CASSQGRDWPGNTIYF. For the CDR3, the DNA is TGCGCCAGCAGCCAAGGGAGGGACTGGCCTGGAAACACCATATATTTT.

In its sample, this clonotype was seen a few times. The chain has TRBV5-5 and TRBJ1-6; the D is unclear. CDR3 size: 16 residues. V was clipped by 3 bases and J by 6 bases, with 16 bases between them. Germline CDR1 and CDR2: SGHKS and YYEKEE (reference sequence). This CDR3 is CASSWGEPPFNSPLHF. In nucleotides, the CDR3 is TGTGCCAGCAGCTGGGGAGAGCCTCCGTTTAATTCACCCCTCCACTTT.

CDR3 bases: TGTGCCAGCAGCGAAGCCGGGACAGGGGGCTATCAGCCCCAGCATTTT. Its translation: CASSEAGTGGYQPQHF. The J gene is TRBJ1-5, the V gene TRBV9; TRBD1 matches at 12 bases. With 3 bases clipped from V and 5 bases from J, the junction kept 6 bases outside the gene matches. The CDR3 is made up of 16 amino acids. CDR1 and CDR2 (germline): SGDLS, YYNGEE.

The chain combines TRBV28 with TRBJ2-7; 7 nucleotides agree with TRBD2. V was clipped by 3 bases and J by 9 bases; unmatched bases: 2. The CDR3 has 11 amino acids. Germline V gene sequence: CDR1 MDHEN, CDR2 SYDVKM. In DNA, the CDR3 is TGTGCCAGCAGTTTGGGAGGGTTGCAGTACTTC. It specifies CASSLGGLQYF.

This clonotype was seen ten or more times. J is TRBJ2-7 and V is TRBV7-9; TRBD2 is a possible D gene (7 bases). CDR3 length: 13 amino acids. Per germline, CDR1 SEHNR and CDR2 FQNEAQ (reference sequence). The ends were cut back, 5 bases at V and 6 bases at J, with 14 bases in the middle. The CDR3 nucleotides read TGTGCCAGCAGCGTGGGGGGGCTACCCGAGCAGTACTTC. This encodes CASSVGGLPEQYF. Drawing the rest from reference TRBV7-9 and TRBJ2-7, the complete variable domain is DTGVSQNPRHKITKRGQNVTFRCDPISEHNRLYWYRQTLGQGPEFLTYFQNEAQLEKSRLLSDRFSAERPKGSFSTLEIQRTEQGDSAMYLCASSVGGLPEQYFGPGTRLTVT.

This clonotype was picked up many times. The chain recombines TRBV20-1 with TRBJ2-7, with a tentative D call TRBD1 (6 bases). V shed 5 bases and J shed 5 bases, with 16 bases lying between them. Germline CDR1 and CDR2: DFQATT and SNEGSKA (reference sequence). The CDR3 consists of 13 residues. The CDR3 region has the DNA TGCAGTGCTTATTCAACAGGGACCCACGAGCAGTACTTC. It translates to CSAYSTGTHEQYF.

This clonotype turned up a few times. The chain links TRBV19 to TRBJ1-1; D call uncertain. Germline assignment: CDR1 LNHDA and CDR2 SQIVND (reference sequence). CDR3 length: 15 residues. V dropped 3 bases and J dropped 3 bases, with 14 bases sitting between them. CDR3 loop: CASSIGRLADTEAFF. The CDR3 region has the DNA TGTGCCAGTAGTATTGGACGGCTCGCGGACACTGAAGCTTTCTTT.

This clonotype turned up a few times. The rearrangement links TRBV5-1 to TRBJ1-1; D call uncertain. Between the trimmed V and J ends, which lost 2 bases and 3 bases, there was a span of 5 bases. This CDR3 has 12 residues. The V gene's germline CDR1 is SGHRS and CDR2 YFSETQ. CDR3 sequence (DNA): TGCGCCAGCAGCTTCGACTACACTGAAGCTTTCTTT. Translated: CASSFDYTEAFF.

This clonotype was found many times. The chain employs TRBV15 and TRBJ1-2; 12 positions agree with TRBD1. This CDR3 has 14 residues. With V trimmed by 5 bases and J by 8 bases, 6 bases remained unmatched. In germline, CDR1 is LNHNV, CDR2 YYDKDF (reference sequence). The CDR3 DNA is TGTGCCACCAGCGACGGGACAGGGGGCGACGGCTACACCTTC. Encoded protein: CATSDGTGGDGYTF.

This clonotype was recorded at least ten times. The V gene is TRBV9, the J gene TRBJ2-5, with TRBD2 identical over 9 bases. V gave up 3 bases and J gave up 5 bases; unmatched junction bases: 8. Looked up from germline, CDR1 is SGDLS and CDR2 is YYNGEE. This CDR3 comprises 15 residues. CDR3: CASSEFSGSRETQYF. The CDR3 DNA follows: TGTGCCAGCAGCGAATTTAGCGGGAGTCGCGAGACCCAGTACTTC.

There are many counts of this clonotype. This rearrangement joins TRBV29-1 to TRBJ2-7; the D gene is possibly TRBD2 (5 bases). The V gene's germline CDR1 is SQVTM and CDR2 ANQGSEA. The CDR3 covers 13 residues. The germline V and J ends were trimmed by 6 bases and 3 bases, with 15 bases remaining between them. This CDR3 is CSVIKRTGYEQYF. The CDR3 coding sequence is TGCAGCGTAATCAAGCGGACGGGCTACGAGCAGTACTTC.